This section outlines one T cell receptor (beta chain) sequence together with its context. Its antigen remains undetermined. Base qualities are not recorded, but no much larger clone differs from it by a single base. The CDR3 regions of human TCRbeta chains were subjected to immunosequencing. As for how the authors treated the data: TCRs in the repertoires were matched against a reference library of SARS-CoV-2-specific TCRs that had been generated with the MIRA antigen-specificity platform. Breadth meant the fraction of unique TCRs that were SARS-CoV-2-associated, whereas depth meant the fraction of total T cells that were SARS-CoV-2-associated. Each spike-specific TCR was assigned to its reactive spike region and to a CD4 or CD8 class using the MIRA data. Log10-transformed breadth and depth values were compared by one-way ANOVA with Sidak's multiple comparisons tests. The clones in this table, taken by TCRdb from immuneACCESS, are in-frame only. Not every clone is retained; where verified, under half of the shortfall comes from an unresolved V gene, and the cause of the rest is unknown. From that table come the V and J calls and clone size; the DNA was used to work out D and trimming. The table for this sample lists 100,000 to 120,000 clones; roughly 93% of them were counted only once. Of the sample, around 2.8% falls within the top ten clones.

In light of the paper, this sample's time point label describes: about 28 days (+/-7) after the second vaccine dose. AZD1222 recipients with second doses at about 4 weeks or about 12 weeks were pooled, because spike-specific TCR depth and breadth did not differ between schedules. The vaccinee samples were drawn from two UK trials, COV001 and COV002, one of which was a single-blind randomized controlled phase 2/3 trial testing AZD1222 (ChAdOx1 nCoV-19) in healthy adults. For TCRbeta chain sequencing, PBMC samples were collected from trial participants at day 0 and at day 28 after the second dose. This entry is derived from a study of T cell responses to AZD1222 COVID-19 vaccine (dated by TCRdb to the early 2020s). The study in broad terms: TCR sequencing covered 230 or so trial participants: 200 to 220 given two doses of AZD1222 and approximately 26 given two doses of MenACWY control vaccine. Enrollment into the trials was organized by age into subgroups of 18-55, 56-69 and 70-plus years, and those subgroups contained roughly 160, 29 and 62 TCR-sequenced participants, respectively.

From the cysteine up to the phenylalanine, the CDR3 has a length of 15 residues. The sequence is cut down to CDR3 DNA, 45 bases in frame from base 1. Trimming at the junction amounts to 2 bases on V and 6 bases on J, and the germline ends lie 14 bases apart. For CDR1 and CDR2, the germline V gene lists SGHRS and YFSETQ. Study-wide findings and limitations: Only a handful of AZD1222 recipients were SARS-CoV-2 seropositive at baseline, limiting conclusions about previously exposed vaccinees. Participants were mostly white British, with more females than males. The authors suggested clonal diversity may have been underestimated. Vaccine-associated CD4 TCRs spanned the whole spike protein, with dominant responses in regions 160-218 and 743-854. Because no day 14 peak-response samples were available, repertoires were characterized only after the peak T cell response. Reportedly, almost half of the unique spike-specific TCRs recognized epitopes lying outside the regions that are mutated in the B.1.351 and B.1.1.7 variants. A significant rise in spike-specific TCR breadth and depth was observed after two AZD1222 doses relative to day 0 and relative to MenACWY recipients. In the small 56-69-year group, the increase in depth fell short of significance, most likely because of low power.

This material consisted of peripheral blood, taken 28 days after the second AZD1222 dose. The TCR sequence derives from an adult who received the AZD1222 COVID-19 vaccine. The sequence links TRBV5-1 to TRBJ1-4; no confident D gene assignment can be made. The CDR3 reads CASSLNTIRDEKLFF. The DNA sequence is TGCGCCAGCAGCTTAAACACTATTCGAGATGAAAAACTGTTTTTT.